This entry lists 32 T cell receptor beta chains sequenced from one sample in a study of vaccination effects on CD4 cells after COVID-19. Ahead of sequencing, the ViraFEST assay grew antigen-specific CD4+ T cells using viral peptide pools. Once cultured for approximately ten days, the cells underwent separation to obtain CD4+ T cells. Confirmation by PCR established that the person had SARS-CoV-2 infection between March and December 2020. Their recognized antigens are unknown. TCRdb keeps only in-frame clones here, not all; method: immunoSEQ multiplex PCR. The table has under 65,000 clones, approximately 73% seen once; the top ten hold around 5%. Sequenced here: CD4+ T cells from PBMCs cultured with HIV peptides, sampled before COVID-19 vaccination. Stated subset: HIV-1 Nef peptide pool negative control/reference culture. The source of these receptors is a human donor who had a prior SARS-CoV-2 infection.

The V and J genes are TRBV5-1 and TRBJ2-3, with D unresolved. Trimming shortened V by 0 bases and J by 4 bases, and 18 bases separated the two germline ends. The germline V gene encodes CDR1 SGHRS and CDR2 YFSETQ. CDR3 length: 17 residues. CDR3 region: CASSLDSWALRADTQYF. CDR3 nucleotides: TGCGCCAGCAGCTTGGACTCGTGGGCGCTACGGGCAGATACGCAGTATTTT.

This CDR3 is CARKKGQTEAFF. The CDR3 DNA reads as TGTGCCAGAAAGAAGGGGCAGACTGAAGCTTTCTTT. The V call is TRBV9, the J call TRBJ1-1; possibly TRBD1 for D (5 bases). V was pared by 8 bases and J by 5 bases, with 13 bases between. This CDR3 is built from 12 residues. From germline, CDR1 is SGDLS and CDR2 YYNGEE.

The chain recombines TRBV3-1 (or the pseudogene TRBV3-2) with TRBJ2-3; 11 bases align to TRBD2. J was trimmed by 6 bases and V by 5 bases; bases with no gene match: 10. This CDR3 has 16 residues. Per the germline V gene, CDR1 is LGHDT and CDR2 is YNNKEL (reference sequence). The CDR3 loop reads CASSDRTSGFGDTQYF. The CDR3 DNA is TGTGCCAGCAGCGACAGGACTAGCGGGTTCGGGGATACGCAGTATTTT.

This sequence joins TRBV7-9 and TRBJ2-1, with TRBD2 identical over 10 bases. The length of the CDR3 is 18 residues. CDR1 is SEHNR and CDR2 is FQNEAQ in the germline V gene (reference sequence). V lost 0 bases, J lost 1 base, and 6 bases stayed unmatched. This CDR3 reads CASSLALSSGGSYNEQFF. As DNA, the CDR3 is TGTGCCAGCAGCTTAGCCTTGTCTAGCGGGGGTTCCTACAATGAGCAGTTCTTC.

V is TRBV7-9 and J is TRBJ2-5; 9 bases are a match to TRBD2. The CDR3 covers 17 residues. In germline, CDR1 is SEHNR, CDR2 FQNEAQ (reference sequence). V shed 11 bases and J 1 base; nucleotides not matched to a gene: 17. The CDR3 protein is CAQRAGGIAGSQETQYF. The CDR3 nucleotides read TGTGCCCAAAGAGCGGGGGGAATAGCGGGTTCCCAAGAGACCCAGTACTTC.

The chain joins TRBV5-1 to TRBJ1-1; possible D gene TRBD1, 6 bases. V was trimmed by 4 bases and J by 5 bases, leaving 15 bases between them. The length of the CDR3 is 14 residues. From germline, CDR1 is SGHRS and CDR2 YFSETQ. The DNA of the CDR3 is TGCGCCAGCAGCCCACAGGGATATGGTACTGAAGCTTTCTTT. As protein: CASSPQGYGTEAFF.

The rearrangement links TRBV5-1 to TRBJ1-4, with a tentative D call TRBD1 (5 bases). The V end was cut by 4 bases, the J end by 0 bases, with 13 bases between. The CDR3 has 16 amino acids. Germline V CDR1 and CDR2: SGHRS, YFSETQ. CDR3 bases: TGCGCCAGCAGCATGGGGACGGGTGCAACTAATGAAAAACTGTTTTTT. Amino acids: CASSMGTGATNEKLFF. Drawing the rest from reference TRBV5-1 and TRBJ1-4, the complete variable domain is KAGVTQTPRYLIKTRGQQVTLSCSPISGHRSVSWYQQTPGQGLQFLFEYFSETQRNKGNFPGRFSGRQFSNSRSEMNVSTLELGDSALYLCASSMGTGATNEKLFFGSGTQLSVL.

The V call is TRBV7-2, the J call TRBJ2-3, with 7 nucleotides matching TRBD2. V shed 3 bases and J 4 bases; nucleotides not matched to a gene: 16. Germline loops: CDR1 SGHTA, CDR2 FQGNSA. This CDR3 has 18 residues. The CDR3 sequence is CASSFSHQEFAGADTQYF. The CDR3 region has the DNA TGTGCCAGCAGCTTTTCTCACCAGGAGTTCGCGGGAGCAGATACGCAGTATTTT.

The rearrangement joins TRBV2 to TRBJ2-3; possible D gene TRBD2, 6 bases. V was trimmed by 7 bases and J by 8 bases, leaving 22 bases between them. CDR1 SNHLY and CDR2 FYNNEI come from the germline V gene. The CDR3 loop spans 15 amino acids. As DNA, the CDR3 is TGTGCCAGCACCCCTGGTGGTGGGGGGAGTGGTACGCAGTATTTT. Translation gives CASTPGGGGSGTQYF.

This chain uses TRBV4-2 with TRBJ2-3, with a possible D match to TRBD2 (5 bases). CDR1 is LGHNA and CDR2 is YNFKEQ in the germline V gene. The CDR3 sequence is 15 residues long. V was pared by 0 bases and J by 4 bases, with 11 bases between. The CDR3 sequence is CASSQDVKGADTQYF. The CDR3, as DNA: TGTGCCAGCAGCCAAGATGTGAAGGGAGCAGATACGCAGTATTTT.

The chain uses TRBV3-1 (or the pseudogene TRBV3-2) and TRBJ2-5; 9 positions agree with TRBD2. CDR3 length equals 17 residues. Germline assignment: CDR1 LGHDT and CDR2 YNNKEL (reference sequence). V shed 4 bases, J shed 4 bases, and the junction held 13 bases outside the gene matches. The CDR3 region is CASSPPRASGVGETQYF. The CDR3 nucleotides are TGTGCCAGCAGCCCCCCTCGAGCTAGCGGGGTAGGAGAGACCCAGTACTTC.

J is TRBJ1-4 and V is TRBV3-1 (or the pseudogene TRBV3-2), with D unresolved. The CDR3 runs to 15 residues. Germline lookup yields CDR1 LGHDT and CDR2 YNNKEL (reference sequence). Between the trimmed V and J ends, which lost 0 bases and 4 bases, there was a span of 9 bases. The CDR3 sequence: CASSQDLGINEKLFF. CDR3 bases: TGTGCCAGCAGCCAAGATCTGGGAATTAATGAAAAACTGTTTTTT.

The V gene is TRBV6-5, the J gene TRBJ2-5; 9 nucleotides align to TRBD2. Germline V lookup: CDR1 MNHEY, CDR2 SVGAGI. The junction had 6 bases not matched to a gene; V was cut back by 7 bases and J by 6 bases. This CDR3 region has 13 residues. The CDR3 loop is CASTGTSHQTQYF. DNA of the CDR3: TGTGCCAGCACGGGGACTAGCCACCAGACCCAGTACTTC.

This chain links TRBV7-9 with TRBJ1-6, with 7 bases matching TRBD1. Germline V gene sequence: CDR1 SEHNR, CDR2 FQNEAQ (reference sequence). The CDR3 covers 13 residues. Trimming cost V 5 bases and J 10 bases; bases outside gene matches: 5. CDR3 bases: TGTGCCAGCAGCGGACAGGACAGGTCACCCCTCCACTTT. It translates to CASSGQDRSPLHF.

The chain employs TRBV11-2 and TRBJ2-7, with 10 positions matching TRBD2. Germline CDR1 SGHAT, CDR2 FQNNGV. This CDR3 is built from 15 residues. V lost 5 bases, J lost 3 bases, and 7 bases stayed unmatched. The CDR3 reads CASSPRRLAGYEQYF. CDR3 DNA sequence: TGTGCCAGCAGCCCCCGACGACTAGCGGGCTACGAGCAGTACTTC.

The J gene is TRBJ1-5, the V gene TRBV9; 7 nucleotides match TRBD1. The length of the CDR3 is 14 residues. Germline-derived CDR1 and CDR2 are SGDLS and YYNGEE. After removal of 1 base from V and 7 bases from J, the junction contained 5 bases not matched to a gene. The CDR3 DNA sequence: TGTGCCAGCAGCGTACGGCAGGGGGTGCAGCCCCAGCATTTT. It is translated as CASSVRQGVQPQHF.

In the case of this clone: At one end, the junction sequence differs from germline, possibly due to a read error. The chain couples TRBV6-5 to TRBJ2-5, with D possibly matching TRBD2 (5 bases). The CDR3 loop spans 12 amino acids. Germline CDR1 and CDR2: MNHEY and SVGAGI. The CDR3: CLVRAAQETQYF. DNA of the CDR3: TGCTTAGTGCGAGCGGCCCAAGAGACCCAGTACTTC.

The chain has TRBV2 and TRBJ1-2; 7 bases are a match to TRBD1. The CDR3 runs to 14 residues. The germline gives CDR1 SNHLY, CDR2 FYNNEI. Trimming took 7 bases from V and 8 from J; bases not matched to a gene: 13. CDR3 amino acids: CASIGGYRGEGYTF. CDR3 in DNA: TGTGCCAGCATTGGTGGTTACAGGGGTGAGGGCTACACCTTC.

In its sample, this clone was seen once. V is TRBV3-1 (or the pseudogene TRBV3-2) and J is TRBJ1-2, with D possibly being TRBD1 (5 bases). The CDR3 is 15 amino acids. Germline CDR1 is LGHDT and CDR2 is YNNKEL (reference sequence). Trimming took 2 bases from V and 7 from J, leaving 17 bases between them. This CDR3 reads CASSQSGGSGVGYTF. The CDR3 bases are TGTGCCAGCAGCCAAAGCGGGGGAAGCGGCGTTGGCTACACCTTC.

V usage is TRBV19 and J usage is TRBJ1-5; D might be TRBD1 (5 bases). Trimming pared 6 bases from V and 6 bases from J, leaving 12 bases between. From germline, CDR1 is LNHDA and CDR2 SQIVND (reference sequence). The CDR3 spans 13 residues. The CDR3 sequence: CASSLRGPQPQHF. The CDR3, as DNA: TGTGCCAGTAGCCTTAGGGGTCCTCAGCCCCAGCATTTT.

The rearrangement uses TRBV5-1 and TRBJ2-1; D not certain. The germline V and J ends were trimmed by 4 bases and 9 bases, with 8 bases remaining between them. Looked up from germline, CDR1 is SGHRS and CDR2 is YFSETQ. The CDR3 has 11 amino acids. CDR3 DNA sequence: TGCGCCAGCAGCGGTCGAGGTGAGCAGTTCTTC. Translated: CASSGRGEQFF. The full variable domain, with the rest looked up from reference TRBV5-1 and TRBJ2-1, is KAGVTQTPRYLIKTRGQQVTLSCSPISGHRSVSWYQQTPGQGLQFLFEYFSETQRNKGNFPGRFSGRQFSNSRSEMNVSTLELGDSALYLCASSGRGEQFFGPGTRLTVL.

The chain couples TRBV9 to TRBJ2-1, with D perhaps matching TRBD1 (6 bases). The CDR3 is 15 residues long. The germline CDR1 and CDR2 sequences are SGDLS and YYNGEE. V was trimmed by 0 bases and J by 8 bases, leaving 15 bases between them. The CDR3, as DNA: TGTGCCAGCAGCGTAGCAGGGGACGAGTGGGATGAGCAGTTCTTC. Protein product: CASSVAGDEWDEQFF. Full variable domain (missing parts from reference TRBV9 and TRBJ2-1): DSGVTQTPKHLITATGQRVTLRCSPRSGDLSVYWYQQSLDQGLQFLIQYYNGEERAKGNILERFSAQQFPDLHSELNLSSLELGDSALYFCASSVAGDEWDEQFFGPGTRLTVL.

The chain uses TRBV5-6 and TRBJ2-1; D possibly uses TRBD1 or TRBD2 (5 bases each). Trimming removed 1 base at V and 6 bases at J, with 8 bases between. CDR3 length: 13 amino acids. Germline CDR1 SGHDT, CDR2 YYEEEE. CDR3 bases: TGTGCCAGCAGCTTGTGGGGGACCAATGAGCAGTTCTTC. It translates to CASSLWGTNEQFF.

The CDR3 loop reads CASSLTRGEQFF. CDR3 nucleotide sequence: TGCGCCAGCAGCTTAACCCGGGGTGAGCAGTTCTTC. The chain is built from TRBV5-1 and TRBJ2-1, with D perhaps TRBD2 (5 bases). This CDR3 contains 12 residues. The germline V and J ends were trimmed by 2 bases and 9 bases, with 9 bases remaining between them. CDR1 and CDR2 (germline): SGHRS, YFSETQ. The complete variable domain, with remaining parts taken from reference TRBV5-1 and TRBJ2-1, reads KAGVTQTPRYLIKTRGQQVTLSCSPISGHRSVSWYQQTPGQGLQFLFEYFSETQRNKGNFPGRFSGRQFSNSRSEMNVSTLELGDSALYLCASSLTRGEQFFGPGTRLTVL.

This chain connects TRBV15 to TRBJ2-1, with unresolved D. V lost 5 bases, J lost 5 bases, and 10 bases lay in between. The CDR3 sequence is 13 residues long. In germline, CDR1 is LNHNV, CDR2 YYDKDF (reference sequence). CDR3 bases: TGTGCCACCAGCTACTGGACGGACAATGAGCAGTTCTTC. It codes for CATSYWTDNEQFF. Full variable domain (rest looked up from reference TRBV15 and TRBJ2-1): DAMVIQNPRYQVTQFGKPVTLSCSQTLNHNVMYWYQQKSSQAPKLLFHYYDKDFNNEADTPDNFQSRRPNTSFCFLDIRSPGLGDTAMYLCATSYWTDNEQFFGPGTRLTVL.

The chain employs TRBV4-3 and TRBJ2-2; TRBD2 matches at 9 bases. The CDR3 is 18 amino acids. CDR1 and CDR2 from the germline V gene are LGHNA and YSLEER. With 0 bases clipped from V and 4 bases from J, the junction kept 9 bases outside the gene matches. This CDR3 is CASSQDVAGEPLTGELFF. CDR3 nucleotide sequence: TGCGCCAGCAGCCAAGACGTAGCGGGGGAACCCCTCACCGGGGAGCTGTTTTTT.

The CDR3 spells CASSPPGMSSYEQYF. The CDR3 nucleotides are TGTGCCAGCTCACCACCAGGGATGAGCTCCTACGAGCAGTACTTC. The rearrangement links TRBV18 to TRBJ2-7; no reliable D call. Germline CDR1 and CDR2: KGHSH and LQKENI. V shed 0 bases and J shed 0 bases, with 9 bases lying between them. The CDR3 covers 15 residues.

This clone was seen only once. The chain couples TRBV10-3 to TRBJ2-5; TRBD1 matches 10 bases. CDR3 length equals 13 residues. Germline V gene data show CDR1 as ENHRY and CDR2 as SYGVKD. V shed 7 bases and J 4 bases; nucleotides not matched to a gene: 3. The CDR3 here is CAIKGQGTETQYF. The CDR3 nucleotides read TGTGCCATCAAGGGACAGGGGACAGAGACCCAGTACTTC.

This chain uses TRBV11-2 with TRBJ2-5, with D tentatively TRBD1 (5 bases). Germline V gives CDR1 SGHAT, CDR2 FQNNGV. The CDR3 runs to 16 residues. V was clipped by 5 bases and J by 0 bases, with 16 bases between them. This CDR3 reads CASSRLRGRDQETQYF. The CDR3, as DNA: TGTGCCAGCAGCCGGCTAAGGGGAAGAGACCAAGAGACCCAGTACTTC.

The chain joins TRBV27 to TRBJ1-2; no firm D call. V gave up 5 bases and J gave up 8 bases, with 21 bases separating them. Germline CDR1 reads MNHEY; CDR2 reads SMNVEV (reference sequence). The CDR3 loop spans 15 amino acids. CDR3 coding DNA: TGTGCCAGCAGTCCGGGCGTCTTTAGGGCGACAGGCTACACCTTC. It translates to CASSPGVFRATGYTF.

J is TRBJ2-2 and V is TRBV24-1; TRBD1 matches 10 bases. This CDR3 has 16 amino acids. The junction had 5 bases not matched to a gene; V was cut back by 5 bases and J by 3 bases. CDR1 and CDR2 from the germline V gene are KGHDR and SFDVKD. The CDR3 here is CATSGGQGVHTGELFF. CDR3 sequence (DNA): TGTGCCACCAGTGGCGGACAGGGGGTACACACCGGGGAGCTGTTTTTT.

The V call is TRBV5-1, the J call TRBJ2-7; perhaps TRBD2 as D (5 bases). Per germline, CDR1 SGHRS and CDR2 YFSETQ. Between the trimmed V and J ends, which lost 0 bases and 5 bases, there was a span of 15 bases. CDR3 length equals 15 residues. As DNA, the CDR3 is TGCGCCAGCAGCTTGGTTGGGAGTATGGTCGACGAGCAGTACTTC. It translates to CASSLVGSMVDEQYF.